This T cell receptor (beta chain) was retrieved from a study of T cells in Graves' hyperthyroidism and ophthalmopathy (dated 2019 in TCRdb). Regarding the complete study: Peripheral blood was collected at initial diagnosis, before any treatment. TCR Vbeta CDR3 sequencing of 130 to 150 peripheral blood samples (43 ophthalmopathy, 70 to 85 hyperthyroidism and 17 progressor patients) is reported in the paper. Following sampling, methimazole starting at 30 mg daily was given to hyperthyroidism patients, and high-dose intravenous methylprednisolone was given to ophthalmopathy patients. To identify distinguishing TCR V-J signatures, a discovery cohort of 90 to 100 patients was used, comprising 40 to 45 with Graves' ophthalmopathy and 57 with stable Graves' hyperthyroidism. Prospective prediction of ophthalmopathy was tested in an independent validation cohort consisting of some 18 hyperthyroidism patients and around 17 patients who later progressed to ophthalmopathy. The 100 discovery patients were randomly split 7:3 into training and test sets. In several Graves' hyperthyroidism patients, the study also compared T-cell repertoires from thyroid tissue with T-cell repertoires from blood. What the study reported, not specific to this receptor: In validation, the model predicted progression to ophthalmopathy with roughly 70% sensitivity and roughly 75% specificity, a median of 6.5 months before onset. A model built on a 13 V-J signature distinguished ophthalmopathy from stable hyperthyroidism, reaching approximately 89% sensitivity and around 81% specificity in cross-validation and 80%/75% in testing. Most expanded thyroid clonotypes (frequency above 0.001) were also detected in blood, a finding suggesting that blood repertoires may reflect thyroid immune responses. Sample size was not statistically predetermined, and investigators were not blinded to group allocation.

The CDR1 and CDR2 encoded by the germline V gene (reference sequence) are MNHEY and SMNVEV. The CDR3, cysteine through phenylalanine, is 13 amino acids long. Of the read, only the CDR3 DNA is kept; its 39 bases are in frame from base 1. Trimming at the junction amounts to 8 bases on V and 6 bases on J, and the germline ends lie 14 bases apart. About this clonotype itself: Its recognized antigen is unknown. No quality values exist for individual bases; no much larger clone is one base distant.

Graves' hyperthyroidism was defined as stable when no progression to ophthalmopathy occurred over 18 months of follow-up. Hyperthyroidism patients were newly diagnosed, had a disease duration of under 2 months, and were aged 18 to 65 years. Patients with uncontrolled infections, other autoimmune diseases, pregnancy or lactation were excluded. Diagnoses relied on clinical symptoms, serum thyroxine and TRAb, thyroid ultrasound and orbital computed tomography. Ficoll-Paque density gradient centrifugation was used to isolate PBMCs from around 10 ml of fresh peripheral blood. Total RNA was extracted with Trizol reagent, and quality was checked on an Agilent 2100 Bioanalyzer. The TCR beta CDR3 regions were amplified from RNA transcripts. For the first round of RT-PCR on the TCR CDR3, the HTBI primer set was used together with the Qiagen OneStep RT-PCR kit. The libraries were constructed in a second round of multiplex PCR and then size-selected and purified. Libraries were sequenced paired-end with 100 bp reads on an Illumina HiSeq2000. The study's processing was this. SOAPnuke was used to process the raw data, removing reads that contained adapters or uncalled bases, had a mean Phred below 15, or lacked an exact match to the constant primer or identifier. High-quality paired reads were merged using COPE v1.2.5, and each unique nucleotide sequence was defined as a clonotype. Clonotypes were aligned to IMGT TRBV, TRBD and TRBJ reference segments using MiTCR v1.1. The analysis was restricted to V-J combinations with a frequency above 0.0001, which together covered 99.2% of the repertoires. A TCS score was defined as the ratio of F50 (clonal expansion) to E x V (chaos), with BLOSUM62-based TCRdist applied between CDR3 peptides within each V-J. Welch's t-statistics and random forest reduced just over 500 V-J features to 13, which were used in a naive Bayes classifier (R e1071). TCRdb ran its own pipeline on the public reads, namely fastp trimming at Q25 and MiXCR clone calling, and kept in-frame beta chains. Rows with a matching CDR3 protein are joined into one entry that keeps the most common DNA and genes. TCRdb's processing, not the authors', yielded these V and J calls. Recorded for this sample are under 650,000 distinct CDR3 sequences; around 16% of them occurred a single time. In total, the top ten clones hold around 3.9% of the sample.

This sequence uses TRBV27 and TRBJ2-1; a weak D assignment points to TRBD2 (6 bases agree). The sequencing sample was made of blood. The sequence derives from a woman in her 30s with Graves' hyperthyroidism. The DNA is TGTGCCAGCGGGACTCTGGGGACCAATGAGCAGTTCTTC. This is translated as CASGTLGTNEQFF.